Below are 15 T cell receptor beta chains sequenced from a single sample in a study of vaccination effects on CD4 cells after COVID-19. Assay used: immunoSEQ multiplex PCR; TCRdb lists only in-frame clones, some missing. Among approximately 47,000 clones listed, roughly three quarters were seen once. After less than 11 days in culture, the CD4+ T cells were isolated. For these receptors, no antigen is known. The sequenced sample was CD4+ T cells from PBMCs cultured without peptide, obtained before COVID-19 vaccination. The receptors shown here come from a human donor who had a prior SARS-CoV-2 infection.

Note on this clone: Different DNA sequences within this sample yield the same CDR3. The chain joins TRBV27 to TRBJ2-3; D is uncertain. In germline, CDR1 is MNHEY, CDR2 SMNVEV (reference sequence). CDR3 length: 13 residues. V was shortened by 2 bases and J by 1 base, with 4 bases between the two germline ends. The CDR3 spells CASSLRGTDTQYF. The DNA for the CDR3 is TGTGCCAGCAGTTTACGGGGCACAGATACGCAGTATTTT.

The chain employs TRBV6-5 and TRBJ2-7, with D maybe TRBD1 (6 bases). Trimming left V 6 bases short and J 9 bases short, with 18 bases between. The CDR3 sequence is 13 residues long. Looked up from germline, CDR1 is MNHEY and CDR2 is SVGAGI. This chain's CDR3 is CASRDPQGFGQYF. CDR3 coding DNA: TGTGCCAGCAGGGACCCACAGGGTTTCGGGCAGTACTTC.

The chain joins TRBV7-2 to TRBJ2-5; TRBD2 might be the D (6 bases). The CDR3 contains 14 residues. Germline CDR1 and CDR2: SGHTA and FQGNSA. V dropped 1 base and J dropped 7 bases, with 13 bases sitting between them. CDR3 DNA: TGTGCCAGCAGCTTAGAGGGACTGTTGGTGACCCAGTACTTC. The encoded protein is CASSLEGLLVTQYF.

Comment on this clone: The junction departs from the called germline gene at one end, perhaps through a read error. This chain links TRBV11-2 with TRBJ2-7; the match to TRBD2 covers 11 bases. The germline V gene has CDR1 SGHAT and CDR2 FQNNGV. CDR3 length: 12 residues. DNA of the CDR3: TGTGCCAGCAGCTTCCAGGGACTAGCGGAGGACTTC. Translated, it gives CASSFQGLAEDF.

J is TRBJ1-6 and V is TRBV14; weak D call: TRBD1 (5 bases). The CDR3 runs 15 residues. V lost 1 base to trimming and J lost 7 bases, with 11 bases between them. Germline-derived CDR1 and CDR2 are SGHDN and FVKESK. CDR3 sequence (DNA): TGTGCCAGCAGCCAAGCAGGGTTCATGAATTCACCCCTCCACTTT. It yields the protein CASSQAGFMNSPLHF.

This clone came up once. V and J are TRBV5-4 and TRBJ2-2, with D possibly matching TRBD1 (5 bases). CDR1 is SGHNT and CDR2 is YYREEE in the germline V gene (reference sequence). The CDR3 extends over 15 amino acids. Deletions cut 1 base from V and 4 bases from J, with 11 bases between. The CDR3 is CASSLMGRGTGELFF. Written as DNA, the CDR3 is TGTGCCAGCAGCTTGATGGGGCGCGGCACCGGGGAGCTGTTTTTT.

A few counts support this clone. The rearrangement joins TRBV30 to TRBJ2-5, with D possibly TRBD2 on 6 matching bases. The CDR3 has 13 residues. The V gene's germline CDR1 is GTSNPN and CDR2 SVGIG (reference sequence). Trimming shortened V by 0 bases and J by 7 bases, and 12 bases separated the two germline ends. The CDR3 is CAWSVSGEGTQYF. CDR3 DNA sequence: TGTGCCTGGAGTGTATCGGGAGAGGGGACCCAGTACTTC. Supplemented by reference TRBV30 and TRBJ2-5, the full variable domain reads SQTIHQWPATLVQPVGSPLSLECTVEGTSNPNLYWYRQAAGRGLQLLFYSVGIGQISSEVPQNLSASRPQDRQFILSSKKLLLSDSGFYLCAWSVSGEGTQYFGPGTRLLVL.

The CDR3 nucleotides read TGTGCCACCAGGGGGGCAGGCTCGGGAGAGCAGTACTTC. It yields the protein CATRGAGSGEQYF. J is TRBJ2-7 and V is TRBV15, with D perhaps matching TRBD1 (6 bases). This CDR3 has 13 residues. Germline V gene sequence: CDR1 LNHNV, CDR2 YYDKDF (reference sequence). Trimming removed 6 bases at V and 7 bases at J, with 16 bases between.

V gene TRBV24-1 combines with J gene TRBJ2-3; D uncertain. The CDR3 spans 15 residues. Looked up from germline, CDR1 is KGHDR and CDR2 is SFDVKD. V lost 7 bases to trimming and J lost 2 bases, with 15 bases between them. CDR3 DNA: TGTGCCACCAGGCCGACATCCACGAACACAGATACGCAGTATTTT. Translating it yields CATRPTSTNTDTQYF.

The V and J genes are TRBV3-1 (or the pseudogene TRBV3-2) and TRBJ1-2; no firm D call. The length of the CDR3 is 11 residues. With 3 bases removed from V and 4 bases from J, the gap between germline ends came to 3 bases. Per germline, CDR1 LGHDT and CDR2 YNNKEL (reference sequence). Here the CDR3 reads CASSQGYGYTF. CDR3 in DNA: TGTGCCAGCAGCCAGGGCTATGGCTACACCTTC.

The chain is built from TRBV4-2 and TRBJ2-6; D may be TRBD2 (5 bases). CDR3 length equals 17 residues. From germline, CDR1 is LGHNA and CDR2 YNFKEQ. V lost 4 bases and J lost 0, with 13 bases in between. The CDR3: CASSPPPGDSGANVLTF. The CDR3 nucleotides read TGTGCCAGCAGCCCCCCGCCCGGGGACTCTGGGGCCAACGTCCTGACTTTC.

This clone has a handful of counts. This sequence joins TRBV28 and TRBJ1-2; D perhaps matches TRBD1 (5 bases). The CDR3 is 13 amino acids. Per the germline V gene, CDR1 is MDHEN and CDR2 is SYDVKM. Trimming removed 5 bases from V and 1 base from J, with 8 bases in between. CDR3 DNA: TGTGCCAGCAGTCTGGACAATAACTATGGCTACACCTTC. The encoded protein is CASSLDNNYGYTF.

The chain carries TRBV3-1 (or the pseudogene TRBV3-2) and TRBJ1-1; weak D call: TRBD1 (5 bases). The CDR3 length is 17 residues. V dropped 0 bases and J dropped 3 bases, with 17 bases sitting between them. Germline loops: CDR1 LGHDT, CDR2 YNNKEL (reference sequence). CDR3 sequence reads: CASSQDLRGAVDTEAFF. CDR3 nucleotides: TGTGCCAGCAGCCAAGATTTACGCGGGGCAGTCGACACTGAAGCTTTCTTT.

The chain combines TRBV6-5 with TRBJ1-1; unclear D gene. This CDR3 is built from 14 residues. The germline CDR1 and CDR2 sequences are MNHEY and SVGAGI. Trimming removed 6 bases at V and 1 base at J, with 12 bases between. The CDR3 region has the DNA TGTGCCAGCAGCCGAATCCGAACGAACACTGAAGCTTTCTTT. Translation gives CASSRIRTNTEAFF.

This chain uses TRBV6-2 or TRBV6-3 with TRBJ2-7; a weak D match, TRBD1 (5 bases). Trimming pared 0 bases from V and 0 bases from J, leaving 21 bases between. Germline assignment: CDR1 MNHEY and CDR2 SVGEGT. This CDR3 spans 19 amino acids. The CDR3 spells CASSYSFQSHGQGSYEQYF. The DNA of the CDR3 is TGTGCCAGCAGTTACTCCTTTCAGTCCCACGGTCAGGGCTCCTACGAGCAGTACTTC.